Below, one T cell receptor (beta chain) is given with its context. What it binds is not known. The entry originates in a study of T cell responses to AZD1222 COVID-19 vaccine. General study points: Clonal diversity was possibly underestimated, and white British individuals and females predominated among donors. Repertoire sampling was restricted to post-peak T cell response timepoints. Unmutated regions of variants are reportedly targeted by nearly half of spike-specific TCRs. Only a handful of people who got AZD1222 tested seropositive at baseline.

There are 15 residues in the CDR3. The germline V and J ends were trimmed by 0 bases and 2 bases, with 10 bases remaining between them. Germline CDR1 reads LGHNA; CDR2 reads YNFKEQ. TCRdb's copy holds only in-frame clones and misses some; the assay was immunoSEQ multiplex PCR. The sample has more than 150,000 clones, roughly nine tenths seen once. The specimen was peripheral blood, collected on day 0 of AZD1222 vaccination. The chain combines TRBV4-2 with TRBJ1-2; D unclear. The sequence was obtained from an adult in good health. CDR3 sequence reads: CASSQELVTNYGYTF. As DNA, the CDR3 is TGTGCCAGCAGCCAAGAGCTCGTTACAAACTATGGCTACACCTTC.